This TCR beta chain was recorded in a study of cytomegalovirus exposure and HLA in healthy donors. The study, taken as a whole, reports: Among immune exposure information, only CMV serostatus was available. According to a later analysis, most TCR beta chains associated with CMV appeared HLA-restricted. Confirmation in vitro established that a few CMV-associated chains were specific for CMV antigens.

The PCR contained 60 Vbeta and 13 Jbeta primers. The repertoire was sequenced with immunoSEQ multiplex PCR; TCRdb's copy has only in-frame clones and lacks some. The sample has under 250,000 clones, about 78% seen once. This CDR3 has 15 residues. In germline, CDR1 is MNHNS, CDR2 SASEGT. V lost 6 bases and J lost 1, with 12 bases in between. To note about this clone: The antigen is unknown.

The chain carries TRBV6-1 and TRBJ2-2, with D perhaps TRBD1 (5 bases). Specimen: PBMCs. This clonotype was obtained from a woman aged 25 to 39 in good health and CMV-seronegative. CDR3 DNA: TGTGCCAGCAGCGGCTTACAGGTGAACACCGGGGAGCTGTTTTTT. Translating it yields CASSGLQVNTGELFF.